The 28 T cell receptor beta chains given below trace back to one sample, sequenced in a study of regulatory T cells in long-lasting Graves disease. Documented time point: newly diagnosed GD, antithyroid drugs for less than 3 months. Researchers made the TCR library from RNA that was extracted from PBMCs. Construction of TCR beta libraries relied on iRepertoire HTBI primers and on Arm-PCR targeting CDR3 regions. Using its own MiXCR run on the multiplex PCR reads, TCRdb lists one record per CDR3 protein. The profile shows roughly 520,000 distinct CDR3 sequences, more than 10% of them singletons. This sample was also put to use in a study of T cells in Graves' hyperthyroidism and ophthalmopathy.

The material was peripheral blood mononuclear cells (PBMCs), obtained at new diagnosis, from a patient treated with antithyroid drugs. The receptors come from a woman aged 25 to 39 with Graves disease.

This clonotype was recorded many times. This chain connects TRBV2 to TRBJ1-1; D is unresolved. This CDR3 is 12 amino acids long. Germline CDR1 is SNHLY and CDR2 is FYNNEI. V was pared by 3 bases and J by 12 bases, with 14 bases between. CDR3 nucleotides: TGTGCCAGCAGTGACGGACCCCCGGGGACTTTCTTT. This codes for CASSDGPPGTFF.

Many counts were recorded for this clonotype. This chain joins TRBV11-2 and TRBJ1-6; the D is unclear. Germline CDR1 SGHAT, CDR2 FQNNGV. V shed 5 bases and J shed 5 bases, with 16 bases lying between them. The length of the CDR3 is 16 residues. Here the CDR3 DNA reads TGTGCCAGCAGCCCCAGGTCGGGCAGACATAATTCACCCCTCCACTTT. It codes for CASSPRSGRHNSPLHF.

This clonotype was recorded a few times. This chain uses TRBV29-1 with TRBJ2-1, with D perhaps given as TRBD1 or TRBD2 (6 bases each). Germline V gene lookup returns CDR1 SQVTM and CDR2 ANQGSEA. The CDR3 spans 14 residues. V was pared by 1 base and J by 8 bases, with 15 bases between. In DNA form, the CDR3 reads TGCAGCGTTGAAGTTGTTAGGGGGGCGGATGAGCAGTTCTTC. Encoded protein: CSVEVVRGADEQFF.

This sequence joins TRBV19 and TRBJ1-5, with 7 bases matching TRBD1. The CDR3 runs 14 residues. Trimming at V came to 4 bases and at J to 7 bases, leaving 7 bases not matched to a gene. Germline CDR1 is LNHDA and CDR2 is SQIVND (reference sequence). CDR3 sequence reads: CASSTDRVWQPQHF. CDR3 nucleotide sequence: TGTGCCAGTAGTACAGACAGGGTTTGGCAGCCCCAGCATTTT. Complete variable domain (other parts from reference TRBV19 and TRBJ1-5): DGGITQSPKYLFRKEGQNVTLSCEQNLNHDAMYWYRQDPGQGLRLIYYSQIVNDFQKGDIAEGYSVSREKKESFPLTVTSAQKNPTAFYLCASSTDRVWQPQHFGDGTRLSIL.

The sample holds many counts of this clonotype. The V call is TRBV27, the J call TRBJ2-5; tentative D call: TRBD1 (6 bases). The CDR3 is 15 amino acids. V was trimmed by 1 base and J by 2 bases, leaving 11 bases between them. The germline CDR1 and CDR2 sequences are MNHEY and SMNVEV (reference sequence). The CDR3, as DNA: TGTGCCAGCAGTTTATTCGGACAGCATCAAGAGACCCAGTACTTC. It translates to CASSLFGQHQETQYF.

This clonotype was recorded many times. V gene TRBV7-2 combines with J gene TRBJ1-6, with D perhaps TRBD1 (6 bases). Trimming removed 5 bases at V and 7 bases at J, with 21 bases between. Germline CDR1 and CDR2: SGHTA and FQGNSA. The CDR3 is made up of 17 amino acids. The CDR3 region has the DNA TGTGCCAGCAGCGTAGTGGGTTGGGGGGCAGGAAATTCACCCCTCCACTTT. Amino acids: CASSVVGWGAGNSPLHF.

V and J are TRBV20-1 and TRBJ2-3, with 7 nucleotides matching TRBD1. The junction had 14 bases not matched to a gene; V was cut back by 4 bases and J by 7 bases. Germline V gives CDR1 DFQATT, CDR2 SNEGSKA (reference sequence). CDR3 size: 15 residues. The CDR3 spells CSAISRTGVLNTQYF. The CDR3 nucleotides read TGCAGTGCTATTTCGCGTACAGGGGTTCTGAATACGCAGTATTTT.

This clonotype was seen ten or more times. V and J are TRBV28 and TRBJ1-1; D gene unclear. Trimming removed 3 bases from V and 8 bases from J, with 13 bases in between. Germline CDR1 is MDHEN and CDR2 is SYDVKM. This CDR3 is built from 13 residues. CDR3 protein: CASSFPTWAEAFF. CDR3 coding DNA: TGTGCCAGCAGTTTCCCGACGTGGGCGGAAGCTTTCTTT.

This clonotype was seen at least ten times. The chain employs TRBV7-6 and TRBJ1-1; weak D call: TRBD1 (5 bases). V was cut by 4 bases and J by 4 bases, with 13 bases left in between. Germline V lookup: CDR1 SGHVS, CDR2 FNYEAQ. The CDR3 consists of 14 residues. The CDR3 DNA reads as TGTGCCAGCAGCTCGCAGGGAGGGCGCACTGAAGCTTTCTTT. Translation: CASSSQGGRTEAFF.

This clonotype was detected ten times or more. The J gene is TRBJ2-1, the V gene TRBV11-2; 8 bases match TRBD2. The germline CDR1 and CDR2 sequences are SGHAT and FQNNGV. The V and J ends lost 4 bases and 4 bases, in that order; junction bases with no gene match: 9. The CDR3 is 16 residues long. CDR3 sequence reads: CASSSLAAGVYNEQFF. CDR3 sequence (DNA): TGTGCCAGCAGCTCCCTTGCAGCGGGAGTTTACAATGAGCAGTTCTTC.

CDR3 coding DNA: TGTGCCAGCAGCTTACGCGAGGGGGCTGTCGGCACAGATACGCAGTATTTT. Translated: CASSLREGAVGTDTQYF. The chain combines TRBV7-9 with TRBJ2-3, with 7 positions matching TRBD1. CDR1 and CDR2 (germline): SEHNR, FQNEAQ (reference sequence). Losses at the gene ends were 2 bases for V and 1 base for J; bases not matched to a gene: 9. The CDR3 is made up of 17 amino acids.

This clonotype came up many times. CDR3 loop: CATSDPTGPTPYEQYF. CDR3 coding DNA: TGTGCCACCAGTGACCCGACAGGGCCTACTCCCTACGAGCAGTACTTC. The chain couples TRBV24-1 to TRBJ2-7, with 7 bases that match TRBD1. The CDR3 has 16 residues. Germline CDR1 and CDR2: KGHDR and SFDVKD. J lost 2 bases, V lost 4 bases, and 10 bases had no gene match.

V usage is TRBV20-1 and J usage is TRBJ2-1, with 11 nucleotides matching TRBD2. This CDR3 contains 16 residues. J lost 5 bases, V lost 0 bases, and 6 bases had no gene match. The germline V gene has CDR1 DFQATT and CDR2 SNEGSKA (reference sequence). CDR3 loop: CSARDGGTSGDNEQFF. DNA of the CDR3: TGCAGTGCTAGAGATGGGGGGACTAGCGGTGACAATGAGCAGTTCTTC.

The table lists this clonotype with many counts. The CDR3 DNA reads as TGCAGTGCTAGAACAACCACTGACCGGGGGAGCTACACCTTC. Protein sequence: CSARTTTDRGSYTF. This chain connects TRBV20-1 to TRBJ1-2; possibly TRBD1 for D (5 bases). V was trimmed by 2 bases and J by 9 bases, leaving 19 bases between them. CDR3 size: 14 residues. Per germline, CDR1 DFQATT and CDR2 SNEGSKA (reference sequence).

This clonotype was observed a few times. The chain carries TRBV4-1 and TRBJ2-7; maybe TRBD2 (5 bases). This CDR3 has 16 amino acids. V shed 3 bases and J shed 4 bases, with 19 bases lying between them. Germline V lookup: CDR1 MGHRA, CDR2 YSYEKL. The DNA for the CDR3 is TGCGCCAGCAGCCATACACTCCCGAGGGTGGCTTACGAGCAGTACTTC. It yields the protein CASSHTLPRVAYEQYF.

This clonotype was counted ten times or more. The chain has TRBV2 and TRBJ1-4; possible D gene TRBD1, 6 bases. V dropped 8 bases and J dropped 8 bases, with 12 bases sitting between them. Germline V CDR1 and CDR2: SNHLY, FYNNEI. This CDR3 has 12 residues. Written as DNA, the CDR3 is TGTGCCAGCCGAACAGGGTCGGAAAAACTGTTTTTT. Encoded protein: CASRTGSEKLFF.

This clonotype was detected only a few times. The CDR3 DNA is TGTGCCAGCAGCCGAAGACTAGCGGGTGAGACCCAGTACTTC. Protein product: CASSRRLAGETQYF. The V call is TRBV6-1, the J call TRBJ2-5; 10 bases match TRBD2. Germline-derived CDR1 and CDR2 are MNHNS and SASEGT. The V segment lost 6 bases and the J segment 5 bases; nucleotides outside the gene matches: 6. This CDR3 contains 14 residues.

This clonotype appeared many times. The chain couples TRBV11-1 to TRBJ2-3; D is undetermined. The germline V gene encodes CDR1 SGHAT and CDR2 FQDESV (reference sequence). V was pared by 2 bases and J by 5 bases, with 14 bases between. The CDR3 spans 15 residues. The CDR3 reads CASSLFGDSKDTQYF. The CDR3 DNA reads as TGTGCCAGCAGCTTATTTGGTGACTCGAAAGATACGCAGTATTTT.

This clonotype was seen at least ten times. This rearrangement joins TRBV27 to TRBJ1-4; TRBD1 agrees at 7 bases. Trimming at V came to 5 bases and at J to 6 bases, leaving 15 bases not matched to a gene. This CDR3 has 17 residues. Germline-derived CDR1 and CDR2 are MNHEY and SMNVEV (reference sequence). This CDR3 reads CASSPGPPTGKDEKLFF. In DNA form, the CDR3 reads TGTGCCAGCAGTCCCGGTCCCCCGACAGGGAAGGATGAAAAACTGTTTTTT. Looking up the rest from reference TRBV27 and TRBJ1-4 gives the full variable domain: EAQVTQNPRYLITVTGKKLTVTCSQNMNHEYMSWYRQDPGLGLRQIYYSMNVEVTDKGDVPEGYKVSRKEKRNFPLILESPSPNQTSLYFCASSPGPPTGKDEKLFFGSGTQLSVL.

In its sample, this clonotype was seen a few times. The genes are TRBV5-1 and TRBJ2-2, with D unresolved. Trimming took 0 bases from V and 9 from J, leaving 12 bases between them. The CDR3 totals 14 residues. The germline V gene has CDR1 SGHRS and CDR2 YFSETQ. This CDR3 reads CASSLGQGNRELFF. CDR3 nucleotides: TGCGCCAGCAGCTTGGGACAAGGGAACCGGGAGCTGTTTTTT.

As for this clonotype: A read error is likely here: a far larger clone is one base away. CDR3 in DNA: TGTGCCAGCAGCGTTCGGGCACCGGACAGGGCAGAGGCCCAGTACTTC. It codes for CASSVRAPDRAEAQYF. V and J are TRBV27 and TRBJ2-1, with 8 bases identical to TRBD1. The J call may be mistaken, given a closer DNA end match to TRBJ2-5. CDR3 length: 16 residues. The germline CDR1 and CDR2 sequences are MNHEY and SMNVEV (reference sequence).

This clonotype occurred many times. The rearrangement links TRBV6-1 to TRBJ2-7; 8 bases map to TRBD1. Germline CDR1 reads MNHNS; CDR2 reads SASEGT. Trimming removed 7 bases from V and 3 bases from J; junction bases left unmatched: 5. The CDR3 extends over 13 amino acids. CDR3 sequence: CASTGQGGYEQYF. The CDR3 region has the DNA TGTGCCAGCACCGGACAGGGAGGCTACGAGCAGTACTTC.

In this sample, this clonotype turned up many times. The chain links TRBV12-3 or TRBV12-4 to TRBJ2-1; no definite D call. Trimming shortened V by 6 bases and J by 4 bases, and 10 bases separated the two germline ends. CDR3 length: 13 amino acids. CDR3 DNA: TGTGCCAGCAGACCTATCGGGTACAATGAGCAGTTCTTC. Amino acid sequence: CASRPIGYNEQFF.

This clonotype was counted a few times. For the CDR3, the DNA is TGTGCCAGCAGCCCCGGGACTAGCGGGAGTTTCGGGGAGCTGTTTTTT. This gives the protein CASSPGTSGSFGELFF. This chain uses TRBV5-6 with TRBJ2-2, with 14 bases aligning to TRBD2. V shed 4 bases and J 7 bases; nucleotides not matched to a gene: 6. This CDR3 contains 16 residues. The germline CDR1 and CDR2 sequences are SGHDT and YYEEEE.

In its sample, this clonotype was seen many times. This chain connects TRBV27 to TRBJ2-1, with a possible D match to TRBD2 (5 bases). The CDR3 covers 16 residues. V shed 2 bases and J shed 4 bases, with 15 bases lying between them. CDR1 and CDR2 from the germline V gene are MNHEY and SMNVEV (reference sequence). CDR3 residues: CASSLGGRGLYNEQFF. The CDR3 DNA follows: TGTGCCAGCAGTTTAGGTGGGAGAGGTTTGTACAATGAGCAGTTCTTC.

Ten or more counts support this clonotype. The genes are TRBV27 and TRBJ2-6; either TRBD1 or TRBD2 may supply D (5 bases each). V lost 6 bases and J 10 bases, leaving 13 bases between the germline ends. The CDR3 is made up of 13 amino acids. The germline V gene has CDR1 MNHEY and CDR2 SMNVEV (reference sequence). The CDR3 protein is CASRIPGPNVLTF. In nucleotides, the CDR3 is TGTGCCAGCAGAATCCCGGGACCGAACGTCCTGACTTTC.

This clonotype occurred many times. This chain links TRBV7-9 with TRBJ2-7; D might be TRBD1 (6 bases). Trimming took off 1 base at V and 2 bases at J, with 9 bases between the two ends. This CDR3 region has 14 residues. Germline V gene lookup returns CDR1 SEHNR and CDR2 FQNEAQ (reference sequence). In DNA, the CDR3 is TGTGCCAGCAGCTTAGAGGGACACCCCTACGAGCAGTACTTC. Protein sequence: CASSLEGHPYEQYF.

V usage is TRBV19 and J usage is TRBJ2-5; 9 nucleotides align to TRBD1. The CDR3 runs 15 residues. Germline-derived CDR1 and CDR2 are LNHDA and SQIVND (reference sequence). Trimming took 5 bases from V and 4 from J; bases not matched to a gene: 8. The chain's CDR3 is CASSAIGTGRETQYF. The CDR3 DNA is TGTGCCAGTAGTGCAATCGGGACAGGGAGAGAGACCCAGTACTTC.